This T cell receptor beta chain was obtained from a study of T cell responses to AZD1222 COVID-19 vaccine. Study-level information: Second doses were pooled across both intervals (about 4 or about 12 weeks).

Trimming shortened V by 6 bases and J by 0 bases, and 6 bases separated the two germline ends. The CDR3 consists of 14 residues. Germline lookup yields CDR1 MNHEY and CDR2 SVGAGI. TCRdb keeps only in-frame clones here, not all; method: immunoSEQ multiplex PCR. Among about 150,000 clones listed, about 91% were seen once. As regards this clone: As yet, its antigen is unknown.

Overall study results and limits: The donor cohort was predominantly white British with a female majority, and clonal diversity may have been underestimated. Spike-specific TCR depth and breadth grew after two AZD1222 doses.

Sequences were derived from peripheral blood, sampled on day 0 of AZD1222 vaccination. The sequence was collected from an adult in good health. The rearrangement joins TRBV6-5 to TRBJ1-6; D is undetermined. The CDR3 DNA reads as TGTGCCAGCAGGGCCCACTCCTATAATTCACCCCTCCACTTT. As protein: CASRAHSYNSPLHF.